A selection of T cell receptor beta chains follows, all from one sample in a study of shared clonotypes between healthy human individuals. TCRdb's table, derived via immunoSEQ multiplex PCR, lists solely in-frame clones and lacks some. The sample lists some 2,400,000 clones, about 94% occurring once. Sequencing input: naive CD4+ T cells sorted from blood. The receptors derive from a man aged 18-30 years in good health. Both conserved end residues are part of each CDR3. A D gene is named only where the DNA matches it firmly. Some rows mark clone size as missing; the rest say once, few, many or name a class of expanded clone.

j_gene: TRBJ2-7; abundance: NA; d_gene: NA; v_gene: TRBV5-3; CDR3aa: CARSLGEYEQYF; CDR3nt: TGTGCCAGAAGCTTGGGAGAATACGAGCAGTACTTC
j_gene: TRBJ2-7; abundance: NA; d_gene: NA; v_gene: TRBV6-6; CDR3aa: CASSYVSYEQYF; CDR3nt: TGTGCCAGCAGTTACGTCTCTTACGAGCAGTACTTC
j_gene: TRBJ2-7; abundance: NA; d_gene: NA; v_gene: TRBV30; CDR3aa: CAWGGSYEQYF; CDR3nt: TGTGCCTGGGGGGGGAGTTACGAGCAGTACTTC
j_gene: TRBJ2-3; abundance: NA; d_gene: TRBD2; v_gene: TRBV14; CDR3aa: CASSRGGSTDTQYF; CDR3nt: TGTGCCAGCAGCCGGGGGGGGAGCACAGATACGCAGTATTTT
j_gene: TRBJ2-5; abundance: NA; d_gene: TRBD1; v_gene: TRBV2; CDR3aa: CASSYNRGETQYF; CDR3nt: TGTGCCAGCAGTTACAACAGGGGAGAGACCCAGTACTTC
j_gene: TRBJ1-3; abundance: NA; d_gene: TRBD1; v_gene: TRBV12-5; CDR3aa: CASGLGLRDREVNTIYF; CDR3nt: TGTGCTAGTGGTTTGGGTCTCCGGGACAGGGAGGTCAACACCATATATTTT
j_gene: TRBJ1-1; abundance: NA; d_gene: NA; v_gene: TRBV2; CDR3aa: CASRQSHPAFF; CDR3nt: TGTGCCAGCCGACAGTCTCATCCAGCTTTCTTT
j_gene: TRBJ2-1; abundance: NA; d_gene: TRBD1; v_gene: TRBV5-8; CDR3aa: CASSLTGVAYNEQFF; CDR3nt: TGTGCCAGCAGCCTAACAGGGGTGGCCTACAATGAGCAGTTCTTC
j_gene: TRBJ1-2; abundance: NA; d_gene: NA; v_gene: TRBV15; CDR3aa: CATRRTGANYGYTF; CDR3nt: TGTGCCACCAGACGAACAGGAGCTAACTATGGCTACACCTTC
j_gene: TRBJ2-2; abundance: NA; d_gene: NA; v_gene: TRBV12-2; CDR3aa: CASRLALPGLENTGELFF; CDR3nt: TGTGCAAGTCGCTTAGCCCTTCCAGGACTGGAGAACACCGGGGAGCTGTTTTTT
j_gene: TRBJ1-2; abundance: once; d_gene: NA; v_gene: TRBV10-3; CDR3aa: CAISELQGSYGYTF; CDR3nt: TGTGCCATCAGTGAATTACAGGGCTCCTATGGCTACACCTTC
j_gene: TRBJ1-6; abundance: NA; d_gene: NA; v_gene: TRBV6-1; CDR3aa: CASSGVRGMYSPLHF; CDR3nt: TGTGCCAGCAGTGGGGTTCGGGGGATGTATTCACCCCTCCACTTT
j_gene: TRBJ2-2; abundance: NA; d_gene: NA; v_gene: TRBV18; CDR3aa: CASSPLSQTNTGELFF; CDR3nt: TGTGCCAGCTCACCACTGTCCCAGACGAACACCGGGGAGCTGTTTTTT
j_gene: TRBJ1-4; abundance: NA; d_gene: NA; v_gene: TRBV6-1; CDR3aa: CASTRIANEKLFF; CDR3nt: TGTGCCAGCACCAGGATCGCTAATGAAAAACTGTTTTTT
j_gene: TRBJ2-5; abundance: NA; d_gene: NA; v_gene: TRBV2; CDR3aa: CASSPTGTFQETQYF; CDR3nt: TGTGCCAGCAGCCCTACAGGGACCTTCCAAGAGACCCAGTACTTC
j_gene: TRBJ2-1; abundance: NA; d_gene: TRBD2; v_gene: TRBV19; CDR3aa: CASSILRLAGEGEQFF; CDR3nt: TGTGCCAGTAGTATATTGCGGCTAGCGGGGGAGGGAGAGCAGTTCTTC
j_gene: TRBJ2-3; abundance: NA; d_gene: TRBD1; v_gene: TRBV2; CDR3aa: CASSGGQYTDTQYF; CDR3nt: TGTGCCAGCAGTGGGGGACAGTACACAGATACGCAGTATTTT
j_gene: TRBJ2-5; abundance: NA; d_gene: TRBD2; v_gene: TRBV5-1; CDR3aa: CASQTSSLAGQETQYF; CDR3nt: TGCGCCAGTCAGACCTCTAGTCTAGCGGGACAAGAGACCCAGTACTTC
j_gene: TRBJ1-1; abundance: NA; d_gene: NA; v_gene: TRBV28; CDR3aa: CASSSWTVNTEAFF; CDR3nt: TGTGCCAGCAGTTCTTGGACAGTGAACACTGAAGCTTTCTTT
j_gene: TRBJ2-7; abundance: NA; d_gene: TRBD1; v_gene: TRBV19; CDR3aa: CASSGGKLLGQGYEQYF; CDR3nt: TGTGCCAGTAGTGGCGGTAAGCTACTTGGACAGGGTTACGAGCAGTACTTC
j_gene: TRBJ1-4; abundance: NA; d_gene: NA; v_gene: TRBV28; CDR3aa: CASSPPLIQNEKLFF; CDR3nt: TGTGCCAGCAGCCCACCGCTCATTCAAAATGAAAAACTGTTTTTT
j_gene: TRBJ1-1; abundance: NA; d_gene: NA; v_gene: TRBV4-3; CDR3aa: CASSQDRTTTEAFF; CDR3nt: TGCGCCAGCAGCCAAGATAGGACCACCACTGAAGCTTTCTTT
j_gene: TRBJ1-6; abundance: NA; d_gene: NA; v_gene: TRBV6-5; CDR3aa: CASSYGTGALHF; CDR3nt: TGTGCCAGCAGTTACGGGACGGGGGCCCTCCACTTT
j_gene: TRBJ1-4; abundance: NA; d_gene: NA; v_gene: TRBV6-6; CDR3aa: CASSYSGVSREKLFF; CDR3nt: TGTGCCAGCAGTTACTCGGGGGTATCACGCGAAAAACTGTTTTTT
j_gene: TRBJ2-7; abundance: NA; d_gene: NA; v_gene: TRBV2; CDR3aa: CASSKKIYEQYF; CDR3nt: TGTGCCAGCAGTAAAAAGATATACGAGCAGTACTTC
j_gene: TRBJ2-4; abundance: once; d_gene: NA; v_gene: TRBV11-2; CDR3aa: CASNTVAKNIQYF; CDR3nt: TGTGCCAGCAACACGGTAGCCAAAAACATTCAGTACTTC
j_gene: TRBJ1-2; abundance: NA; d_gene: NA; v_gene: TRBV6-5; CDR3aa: CASSSDTGYTF; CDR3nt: TGTGCCAGCAGTTCGGACACCGGCTACACCTTC
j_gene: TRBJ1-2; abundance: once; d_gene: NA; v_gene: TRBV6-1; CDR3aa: CASSEQGIGGYTF; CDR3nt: TGTGCCAGCAGTGAGCAGGGTATTGGGGGCTACACCTTC
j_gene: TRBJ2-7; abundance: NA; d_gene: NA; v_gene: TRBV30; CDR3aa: CAWRNYEQYF; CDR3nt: TGTGCCTGGAGAAACTACGAGCAGTACTTC
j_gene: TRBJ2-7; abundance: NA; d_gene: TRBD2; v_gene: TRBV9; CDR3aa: CASSVEGASGIYEQYF; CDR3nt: TGTGCCAGCAGCGTAGAAGGGGCTAGCGGGATCTACGAGCAGTACTTC
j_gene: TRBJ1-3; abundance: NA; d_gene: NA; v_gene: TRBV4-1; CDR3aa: CASSQGSQVGVRNTIYF; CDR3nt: TGCGCCAGCAGCCAAGGGTCGCAGGTCGGAGTCCGAAACACCATATATTTT
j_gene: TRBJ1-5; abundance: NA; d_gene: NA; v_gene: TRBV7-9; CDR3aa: CASSLGIYQPQHF; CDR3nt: TGTGCCAGCAGCTTAGGCATCTATCAGCCCCAGCATTTT
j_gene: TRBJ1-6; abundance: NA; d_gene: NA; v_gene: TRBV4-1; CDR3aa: CASSSDSRAFYSPLHF; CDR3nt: TGCGCCAGCAGCTCAGACAGTCGTGCTTTCTATTCACCCCTCCACTTT
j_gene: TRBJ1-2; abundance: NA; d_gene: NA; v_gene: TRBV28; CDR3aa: CASSSRSPYGYTF; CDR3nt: TGTGCCAGCAGCTCCCGGAGTCCGTATGGCTACACCTTC
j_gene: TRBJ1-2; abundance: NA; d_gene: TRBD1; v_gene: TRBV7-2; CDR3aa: CASSFSAGGSGYTF; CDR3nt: TGTGCCAGCAGCTTCTCCGCAGGGGGCTCGGGCTACACCTTC
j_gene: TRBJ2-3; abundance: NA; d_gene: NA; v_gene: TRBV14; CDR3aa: CASSLLGLADTQYF; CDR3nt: TGTGCCAGCAGCCTCCTCGGTCTGGCAGATACGCAGTATTTT
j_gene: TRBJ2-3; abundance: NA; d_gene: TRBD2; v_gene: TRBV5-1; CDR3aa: CASSLGTGGTDTQYF; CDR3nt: TGCGCCAGCAGCTTGGGTACCGGGGGGACAGATACGCAGTATTTT
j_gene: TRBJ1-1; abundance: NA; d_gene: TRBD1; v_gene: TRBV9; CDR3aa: CASSAVGDRNTEAFF; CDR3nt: TGTGCCAGCAGCGCAGTGGGGGACAGGAACACTGAAGCTTTCTTT
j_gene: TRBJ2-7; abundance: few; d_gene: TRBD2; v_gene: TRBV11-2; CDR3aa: CASSLRVGGAYEQYF; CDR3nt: TGTGCCAGCAGCTTAAGGGTCGGGGGGGCCTACGAGCAGTACTTC
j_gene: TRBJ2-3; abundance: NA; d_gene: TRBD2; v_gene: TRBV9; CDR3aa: CASSEREGLADTQYF; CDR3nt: TGTGCCAGCAGCGAGCGGGAGGGCCTGGCAGATACGCAGTATTTT
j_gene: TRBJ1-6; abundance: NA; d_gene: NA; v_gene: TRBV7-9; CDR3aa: CASSLDRVSGNSPLHF; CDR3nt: TGTGCCAGCAGCTTAGACAGGGTGTCTGGGAATTCACCCCTCCACTTT